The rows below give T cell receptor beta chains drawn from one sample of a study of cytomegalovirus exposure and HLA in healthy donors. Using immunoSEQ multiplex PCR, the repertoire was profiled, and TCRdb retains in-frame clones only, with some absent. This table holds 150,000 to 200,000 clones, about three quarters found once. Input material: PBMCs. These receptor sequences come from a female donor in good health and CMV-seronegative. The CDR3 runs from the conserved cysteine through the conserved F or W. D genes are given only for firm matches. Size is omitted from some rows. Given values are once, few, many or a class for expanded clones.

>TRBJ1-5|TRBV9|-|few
TGTGCCAGCAGCGTAGAAGGACATAGCAATCAGCCCCAGCATTTT
CASSVEGHSNQPQHF
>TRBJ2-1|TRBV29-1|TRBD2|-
TGCAGCGTTGAAGTGGGCGGGCTAGCGGGGGGACGGCAGTTCTTC
CSVEVGGLAGGRQFF
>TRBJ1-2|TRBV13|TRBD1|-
TGTGCCAGCAGCTTATATACAGGGGGAAATTATGGCTACACCTTC
CASSLYTGGNYGYTF
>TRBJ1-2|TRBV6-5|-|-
TGTGCCAGCAGTTACGATAGCAGGGGTTACGGCTACACCTTC
CASSYDSRGYGYTF
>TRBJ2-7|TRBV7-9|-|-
TGTTCCAGCAGCCCGCGGGGTTACGAGCAGTACTTC
CSSSPRGYEQYF
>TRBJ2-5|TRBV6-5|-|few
TGTGCCAGCAGTTACAAGGGGGTGGTTCAAGAGACCCAGTACTTC
CASSYKGVVQETQYF
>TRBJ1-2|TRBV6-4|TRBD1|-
TGTGCCAGCTCACGGACAGGGGGCAATGCTCCCAACTATGGCTACACCTTC
CASSRTGGNAPNYGYTF
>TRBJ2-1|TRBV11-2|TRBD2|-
TGTGCCAGCAGCTATAGCGGGAAGTCCTACAATGAGCAGTTCTTC
CASSYSGKSYNEQFF
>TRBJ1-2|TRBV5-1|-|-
TGCGCCAGCAGCTTGTCGACGGGCTATGGCTACACCTTC
CASSLSTGYGYTF
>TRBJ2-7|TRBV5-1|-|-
TGCGCCAGCAGCCGCGAGGGGGGGGCCTCCTACGAGCAGTACTTC
CASSREGGASYEQYF
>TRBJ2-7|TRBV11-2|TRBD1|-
TGTGCCAGCAGCGAAACAGGGGGCTTCTACGAGCAGTACTTC
CASSETGGFYEQYF
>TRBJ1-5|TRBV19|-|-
TGTGCCAGTGATAACAGGGATTATAGCAATCAGCCCCAGCATTTT
CASDNRDYSNQPQHF
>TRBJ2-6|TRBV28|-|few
TGTGCCAGCACCCCCAGTGGGGCCAACGTCCTGACTTTC
CASTPSGANVLTF
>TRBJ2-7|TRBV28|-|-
TGTGCCAGCAGCAAGACTAGTTCCCGCCGTTGGGAGCAGTACTTC
CASSKTSSRRWEQYF
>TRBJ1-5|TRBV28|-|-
TGTGCCAGCACCCTAGGGGGTATCCACAGTCAGCCCCAGCATTTT
CASTLGGIHSQPQHF
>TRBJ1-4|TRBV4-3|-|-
TGCGCCAGCAGCCAAGATGAGATTAGGGAATTAGGGGGTGAAAAACTGTTTTTT
CASSQDEIRELGGEKLFF
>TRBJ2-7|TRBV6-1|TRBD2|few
TGTGCCAGCACCTTTGGGAGGGACGAGCAGTACTTC
CASTFGRDEQYF
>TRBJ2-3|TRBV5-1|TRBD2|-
TGCGCCAGCAGCTTGGACCCGGGAGGGGATACGCAGTATTTT
CASSLDPGGDTQYF
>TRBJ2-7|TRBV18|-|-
TGTGCCAGCTCACCGGGCAGGGCATACGAGCAGTACTTC
CASSPGRAYEQYF
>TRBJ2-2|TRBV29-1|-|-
TGCAGCGCTACCCGGGACACCGGGGAGCTGTTTTTT
CSATRDTGELFF
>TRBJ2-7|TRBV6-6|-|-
TGTGCCAGCAGTTACTCTGTAGGTTCAGGGAACGAGCAGTACTTC
CASSYSVGSGNEQYF
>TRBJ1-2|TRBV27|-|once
TGTGCCAGCCGAGGGCTGACTCCTGGCTACACCTTC
CASRGLTPGYTF
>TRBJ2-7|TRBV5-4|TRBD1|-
TGTGCCAGCAGCTTGGATGCGGCAGGGGGCTACGAGCAGTACTTC
CASSLDAAGGYEQYF
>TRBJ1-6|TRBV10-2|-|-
TGCGCCAGCAAGGACAGTAATTCACCCCTCCACTTT
CASKDSNSPLHF
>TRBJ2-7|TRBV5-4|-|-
TGTGCCAGCAGTCCTGGACAGTCCTACGAGCAGTACTTC
CASSPGQSYEQYF
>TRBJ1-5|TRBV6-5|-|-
TGTGCCAGCAGTTACTCGAGTCAAAGGGGACTCCGGCCCCAGCATTTT
CASSYSSQRGLRPQHF
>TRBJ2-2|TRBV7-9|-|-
TGTGCCAGCAGCTTGCGGGGTTTGGGGACCGGGGAGCTGTTTTTT
CASSLRGLGTGELFF
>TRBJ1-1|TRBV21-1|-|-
TGTGCCAGCAGCGGACAAGGGGGACAGACAAACACTGAAGCTTTCTTT
CASSGQGGQTNTEAFF
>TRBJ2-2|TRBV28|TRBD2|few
TGTGCCAGCAGTCATCTAGCGGGGGCCCGAAACACCGGGGAGCTGTTTTTT
CASSHLAGARNTGELFF
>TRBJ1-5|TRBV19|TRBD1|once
TGTGCCAGTAGCAATCGACAGGGTCTAAACAATCAGCCCCAGCATTTT
CASSNRQGLNNQPQHF
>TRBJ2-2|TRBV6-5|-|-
TGTGCCAGCAGCCCGAATCGGGTGTCGGGGGAGCTGTTTTTT
CASSPNRVSGELFF
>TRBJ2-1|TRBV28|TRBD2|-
TGTGCCAGCACCCTACTAGCGGGAGGGCGGGATGAGCAGTTCTTC
CASTLLAGGRDEQFF
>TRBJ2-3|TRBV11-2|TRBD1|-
TGTGCCAGCAGCTTTCCGGGACAGGGTGAGCAGTATTTT
CASSFPGQGEQYF
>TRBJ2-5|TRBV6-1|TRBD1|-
TGTGCCAGCAGGAAGGGACAGGTCGGGGAGACCCAGTACTTC
CASRKGQVGETQYF
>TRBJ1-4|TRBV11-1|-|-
TGTGCCAGCAGCGTCTACAGTGCAACTAATGAAAAACTGTTTTTT
CASSVYSATNEKLFF
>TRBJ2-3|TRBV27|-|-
TGTGCCAGCAGTTTACTCCAGGGAAGCACAGATACGCAGTATTTT
CASSLLQGSTDTQYF
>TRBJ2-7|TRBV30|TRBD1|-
TGTGCCTGGAGTACCGGGACAGGCTACTACGAGCAGTACTTC
CAWSTGTGYYEQYF
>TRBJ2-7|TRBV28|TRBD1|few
TGTGCCAGCAGTCGACAGGGGGAACTCTACGAGCAGTACTTC
CASSRQGELYEQYF
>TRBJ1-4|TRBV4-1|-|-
TGCGCCAGCAGCCTGGGTCGGGTGGGGGCTTACGAAAAACTGTTTTTT
CASSLGRVGAYEKLFF
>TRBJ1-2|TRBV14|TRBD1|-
TGTGCCAGCAGCCCGGGACAGGATTATGGCTACACCTTC
CASSPGQDYGYTF
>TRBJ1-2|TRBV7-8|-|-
TGTGCCAGCAGCTTAGCGTCACAGCTAAACTATGGCTACACCTTC
CASSLASQLNYGYTF
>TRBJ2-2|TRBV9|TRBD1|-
TGTGCCAGCAGCAAAGGACAGGGGGCTACCGGGGAGCTGTTTTTT
CASSKGQGATGELFF
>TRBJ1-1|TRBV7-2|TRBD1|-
TGTGCCAGCACCCTCGACAGGGTCGGGAGCACTGAAGCTTTCTTT
CASTLDRVGSTEAFF
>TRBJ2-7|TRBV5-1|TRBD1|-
TGCGCCAGCAGGAAACAACAGGGGAGCCCCGAGCACGAGCAGTACTTC
CASRKQQGSPEHEQYF
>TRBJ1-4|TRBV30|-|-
TGTGCCTGGAGTGGAGCGGGCCCCATACTGTTTTTT
CAWSGAGPILFF
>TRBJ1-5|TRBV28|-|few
TGTGCCAGCAGTTCCCCAGGGAGGTATAGCAATCAGCCCCAGCATTTT
CASSSPGRYSNQPQHF
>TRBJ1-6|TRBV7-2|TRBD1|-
TGTGCCAGCAGCCGGGACAGTCGTTCACCCCTCCACTTT
CASSRDSRSPLHF
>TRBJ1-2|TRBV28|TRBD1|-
TGTGCCAGCAGTTTAATCCTCAGGGGGACGGATGGCTACACCTTC
CASSLILRGTDGYTF
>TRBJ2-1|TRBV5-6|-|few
TGTGCCAGCAGACCTACAGGGAAAAAGAACAATGAGCAGTTCTTC
CASRPTGKKNNEQFF
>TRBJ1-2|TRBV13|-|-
TGTGCCAGCAGCTTAAAATTGGCTGGCTACACCTTC
CASSLKLAGYTF
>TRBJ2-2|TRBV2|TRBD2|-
TGTGCCAGCAGTGGCGGGAGAGGCACCGGGGAGCTGTTTTTT
CASSGGRGTGELFF